This T cell receptor beta chain was captured by sequencing in a study of T cells in women clearing cervical HPV infection. Assay used: immunoSEQ multiplex PCR; TCRdb lists only in-frame clones, some missing. The record lists over 25,000 clones, of which the ten most abundant hold 7.5% to 10%. Trimming removed 5 bases from V and 2 bases from J, with 10 bases in between. Germline CDR1 is LNHDA and CDR2 is SQIVND (reference sequence). The CDR3 extends over 14 amino acids. Dot-blot hybridization genotyped cervical HPV amplified with MY09/MY11 PCR. Note on this clone: The read comes to an end 3 residues before the CDR3 does, leaving the germline J gene to fill in the end.

This chain uses TRBV19 with TRBJ1-5; tentative D call: TRBD1 (6 bases). The sample consisted of blood buffy coat. The clonotype originates from a woman aged 18 to 75 with a cervical HPV16 infection that either progressed to CIN3+ or cleared (not recorded which). Incomplete CDR3 DNA: TGTGCCAGTAGTGCCTCAGGGGGCAATCAGCCC. This translates into CASSASGGNQP. The entire CDR3 sequence reads CASSASGGNQPQHF.